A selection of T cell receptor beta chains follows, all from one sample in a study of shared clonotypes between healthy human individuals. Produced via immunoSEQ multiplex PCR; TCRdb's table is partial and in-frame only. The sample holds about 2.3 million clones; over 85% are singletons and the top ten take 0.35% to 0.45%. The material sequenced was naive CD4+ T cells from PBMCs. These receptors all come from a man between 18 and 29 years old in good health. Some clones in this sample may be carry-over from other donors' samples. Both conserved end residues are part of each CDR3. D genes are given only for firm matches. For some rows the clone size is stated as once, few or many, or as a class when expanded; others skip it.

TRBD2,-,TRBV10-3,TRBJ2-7,TGTGCCATCAGCCCCCTAGCGGGAGTGAATGAGCAGTACTTC,CAISPLAGVNEQYF
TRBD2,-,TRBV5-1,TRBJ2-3,TGCGCCAGCAGCTTGGGGCGAACTAGCGGCTACACAGATACGCAGTATTTT,CASSLGRTSGYTDTQYF
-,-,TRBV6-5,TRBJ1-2,TGTGCCAGCAGTTACCGAAAAGACAGCCCCTATGGCTACACCTTC,CASSYRKDSPYGYTF
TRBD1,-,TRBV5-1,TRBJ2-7,TGCGCCAGCAGCGCCGGACAGGGCTACGAGCAGTACTTC,CASSAGQGYEQYF
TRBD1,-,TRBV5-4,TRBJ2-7,TGTGCCAGCAGCTTGGGGGGACAGGGTACCTACGAGCAGTACTTC,CASSLGGQGTYEQYF
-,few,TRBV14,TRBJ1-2,TGTGCCAGCAGCCCGCTCGAAGGAGCCTATGGCTACACCTTC,CASSPLEGAYGYTF
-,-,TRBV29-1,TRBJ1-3,TGCAGCGTTGGCAGGACTACACCCTCTGGAAACACCATATATTTT,CSVGRTTPSGNTIYF
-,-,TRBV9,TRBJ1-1,TGTGCCAGCAGCGTAGTCCGGGGAGGGACTGAAGCTTTCTTT,CASSVVRGGTEAFF
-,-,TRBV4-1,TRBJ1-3,TGCGCCAGCAGCCAAGATTATAGACAGGATGGAAACACCATATATTTT,CASSQDYRQDGNTIYF
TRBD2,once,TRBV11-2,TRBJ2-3,TGTGCCAGCGGGCGGGAGCGGACAGATACGCAGTATTTT,CASGRERTDTQYF
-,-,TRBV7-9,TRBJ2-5,TGTGCCAGCGCTCGGGCGCGCACGTACCAAGAGACCCAGTACTTC,CASARARTYQETQYF
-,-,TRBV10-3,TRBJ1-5,TGTGCCATCAGTGACCCCCAGGGCCAGCCCCAGCATTTT,CAISDPQGQPQHF
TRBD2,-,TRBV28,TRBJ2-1,TGTGCCAGCACCGATTCTAGCGGGAGTAGGAGGAATGAGCAGTTCTTC,CASTDSSGSRRNEQFF
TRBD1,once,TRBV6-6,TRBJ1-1,TGTGCCAGCAGTTCGCGGACAGGGAACACTGAAGCTTTCTTT,CASSSRTGNTEAFF
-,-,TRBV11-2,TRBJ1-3,TGTGCCAGCAGGTCGATCCGGGAACAGGGAGCCCGCTCTGGAAACACCATATATTTT,CASRSIREQGARSGNTIYF
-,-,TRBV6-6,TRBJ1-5,TGTGCCAGCAGTTTGAACAGGGTGGAGAATCAGCCCCAGCATTTT,CASSLNRVENQPQHF
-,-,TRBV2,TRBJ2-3,TGTGCCAGCAGCTCACGGATTACGACAGATACGCAGTATTTT,CASSSRITTDTQYF
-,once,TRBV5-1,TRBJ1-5,TGCGCCAGCAGAACAAGGAACAGGGCCTATAGCAATCAGCCCCAGCATTTT,CASRTRNRAYSNQPQHF
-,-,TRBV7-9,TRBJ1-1,TGTGCCAGCAGCTTAACTTTCGACACTGAAGCTTTCTTT,CASSLTFDTEAFF
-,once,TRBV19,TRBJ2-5,TGTGCCAGTTCCCAACGAGGGCCGAAAGAGACCCAGTACTTC,CASSQRGPKETQYF
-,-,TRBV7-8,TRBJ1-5,TGTGCCAGCAGCTTAGGGGCGGGTGTGAAGCCCCAGCATTTT,CASSLGAGVKPQHF
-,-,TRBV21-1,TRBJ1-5,TGTGCCAGCAGCAAACAGGGAAGCAATCAGCCCCAGCATTTT,CASSKQGSNQPQHF
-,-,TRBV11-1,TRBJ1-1,TGTGCCAGCAGCAGAAGGTCTGGCGATGGGGCTGAAGCTTTCTTT,CASSRRSGDGAEAFF
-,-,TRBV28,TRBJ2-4,TGTGCCAGCAGTTTATCGAGCCCCGGTATAAGTCAGTACTTC,CASSLSSPGISQYF
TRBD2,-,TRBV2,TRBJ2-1,TGTGCCAGCAGTGGACTAGCGGGCTCCTACAATGAGCAGTTCTTC,CASSGLAGSYNEQFF
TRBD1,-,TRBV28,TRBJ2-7,TGTGCCAGCAGTCCCCACAGGGGAGTTTACGAGCAGTACTTC,CASSPHRGVYEQYF
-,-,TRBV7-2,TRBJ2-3,TGTGCCAGCAGCTTATCGGCGGGGCGTAGCGGCAGCACAGATACGCAGTATTTT,CASSLSAGRSGSTDTQYF
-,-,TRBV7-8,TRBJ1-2,TGTGCCAGCAGCCTTCTTCACAGGTCTAACTATGGCTACACCTTC,CASSLLHRSNYGYTF
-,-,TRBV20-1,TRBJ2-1,TGCAGTGCTAGAAAAGTTGTCGCGCAGTTCTTC,CSARKVVAQFF
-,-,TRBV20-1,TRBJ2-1,TGCAGTGCCGGATCTCGCAATGAGCAGTTCTTC,CSAGSRNEQFF
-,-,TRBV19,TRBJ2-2,TGTGCCAGTAGTATCGCCCTTGGCACCGGGGAGCTGTTTTTT,CASSIALGTGELFF
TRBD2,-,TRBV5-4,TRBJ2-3,TGTGCCAGCAGCCCGGGGACTAGCGTTTTAGGCACAGATACGCAGTATTTT,CASSPGTSVLGTDTQYF
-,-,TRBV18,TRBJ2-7,TGTGCCAGCTCAATACTGGGACTTAGGGACGAGCAGTACTTC,CASSILGLRDEQYF
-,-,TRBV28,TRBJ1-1,TGTGCCAGCAGCTGGATCAATAAGAACACTGAAGCTTTCTTT,CASSWINKNTEAFF
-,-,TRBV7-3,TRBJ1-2,TGTGCCAGCAGCCTAAGCCGGGACACCTATGGCTACACCTTC,CASSLSRDTYGYTF
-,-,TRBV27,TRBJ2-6,TGTGCCAGCAGTTTATGGGGGCAGGACACTCTGGGGGCCAACGTCCTGACTTTC,CASSLWGQDTLGANVLTF
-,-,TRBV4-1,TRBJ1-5,TGCGCCAGCAGCCAAGAGGACGCCCTACGGCCCCAGCATTTT,CASSQEDALRPQHF
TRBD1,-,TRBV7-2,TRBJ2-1,TGTGCCAGCAGGGCTGGACAGGGTAAGGGCAATGAGCAGTTCTTC,CASRAGQGKGNEQFF
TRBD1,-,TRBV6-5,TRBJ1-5,TGTGCCAGCACCAGCGACAGGGCGAGCAATCAGCCCCAGCATTTT,CASTSDRASNQPQHF
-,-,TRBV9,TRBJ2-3,TGTGCCAGCAGCGTGGTGGGGCGGGCCTCGACAGATACGCAGTATTTT,CASSVVGRASTDTQYF
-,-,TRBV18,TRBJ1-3,TGTGCCAGCTCGCCGGGGGCACCCAAAGGAAACACCATATATTTT,CASSPGAPKGNTIYF
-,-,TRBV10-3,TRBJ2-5,TGTGCCATCAGTGAGTCGGTTGGGACTGGAAGGACCCAGTACTTC,CAISESVGTGRTQYF
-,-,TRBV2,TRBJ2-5,TGTGCCGACGGAGGGAGTGGCGAGACCCAGTACTTC,CADGGSGETQYF
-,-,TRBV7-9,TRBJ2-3,TGTGCCAGCAGCTTGTTGACTAGTCGAGGTGATACGCAGTATTTT,CASSLLTSRGDTQYF
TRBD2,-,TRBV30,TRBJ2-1,TGTGCCTGGAGTGTACGGGTAGCGGGAGCGGGGTACAATGAGCAGTTCTTC,CAWSVRVAGAGYNEQFF
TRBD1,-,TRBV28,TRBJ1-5,TGTGCCAGCAGGAGATTAAACAGGGGTCAGCCCCAGCATTTT,CASRRLNRGQPQHF
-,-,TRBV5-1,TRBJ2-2,TGCGCCAGCAGCTTGTCGACACTTAACACCGGGGAGCTGTTTTTT,CASSLSTLNTGELFF
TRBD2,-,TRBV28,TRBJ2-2,TGTGCCAGCTTGACTAGCGGGAGGAACACCGGGGAGCTGTTTTTT,CASLTSGRNTGELFF
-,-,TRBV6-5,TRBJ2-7,TGTGCCAGCAGTGAAGGGGAGGCCTACGAGCAGTACTTC,CASSEGEAYEQYF
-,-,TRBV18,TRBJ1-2,TGTGCCACCACCATGCGGGGGACCACTAACTATGGCTACACCTTC,CATTMRGTTNYGYTF
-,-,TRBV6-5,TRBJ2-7,TGTGCCAGCAGTTACTCGAGTGTGGACGTCTACGAGCAGTACTTC,CASSYSSVDVYEQYF
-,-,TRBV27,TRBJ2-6,TGTGCCAGCGGGCCTAGGGGGGCCAACGTCCTGACTTTC,CASGPRGANVLTF
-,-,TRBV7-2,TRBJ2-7,TGTGCCAGCAGCTTAGGGCCCCTTAGCTCCTACGAGCAGTACTTC,CASSLGPLSSYEQYF
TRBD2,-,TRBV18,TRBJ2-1,TGTGCCAGCTCACCACGGACTAGCGGCAGGATAGACAATGAGCAGTTCTTC,CASSPRTSGRIDNEQFF
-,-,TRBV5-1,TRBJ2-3,TGCGCCAGCAGCTTGTCGCTTACGCAGGGCCCCACAGATACGCAGTATTTT,CASSLSLTQGPTDTQYF
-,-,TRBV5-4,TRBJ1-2,TGTGCCAGCAGCTTGGCGGGGGACGCCGGCGGCTATGGCTACACCTTC,CASSLAGDAGGYGYTF
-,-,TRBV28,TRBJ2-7,TGTGCCAGCAGTCCGGCTTACTACGAGCAGTACTTC,CASSPAYYEQYF